The sequence of this TCR beta chain was determined in a study of blood T cell repertoires in COVID-19. Study overall: Sites in the United States, Italy and Spain provided acute and convalescent COVID-19 samples. PBMCs, B-cell-depleted T cells, or T cells were the source of the cDNA or gDNA that made up the material.

V dropped 3 bases and J dropped 7; count of bases not matched to a gene: 21. This CDR3 region has 21 residues. The V gene's germline CDR1 is LNHDA and CDR2 SQIVND (reference sequence). Authors' processing steps: How many nucleated cells were present was estimated from reference gene primer amplification. Method: immunoSEQ multiplex PCR; TCRdb's copy keeps in-frame clones and lacks some. V and J calls plus clone size are reproduced from that table; the DNA served to infer D and trimming. The sample lists roughly 200,000 clones; over 75% were seen once. Sequences were obtained from peripheral blood. This TCR was recovered from a woman older than 75 with active or convalescent COVID-19. The genes are TRBV19 and TRBJ2-4; 13 nucleotides match TRBD2. In nucleotides, the CDR3 is TGTGCCAGTAGTATCCGACCCGGACTAGCGGGGGCCCAAACTCGAGGGAACATTCAGTACTTC. This gives the protein CASSIRPGLAGAQTRGNIQYF. The full variable domain, with the rest looked up from reference TRBV19 and TRBJ2-4, is DGGITQSPKYLFRKEGQNVTLSCEQNLNHDAMYWYRQDPGQGLRLIYYSQIVNDFQKGDIAEGYSVSREKKESFPLTVTSAQKNPTAFYLCASSIRPGLAGAQTRGNIQYFGAGTRLSVL.